A selection of T cell receptor beta chains follows, all from one sample in a study of regulatory T cells in long-lasting Graves disease. TCRdb re-called the multiplex PCR reads with MiXCR, one entry per CDR3 protein. The data hold over 400,000 distinct CDR3 sequences, with about 15% observed a single time. This same sample was also taken into another study, of T cells in Graves' hyperthyroidism and ophthalmopathy.

Sequenced here: peripheral blood mononuclear cells (PBMCs), sampled at new diagnosis, from a patient treated with antithyroid drugs. These receptors were taken from a woman between 45 and 60 years old with Graves disease. CDR3s include the opening cysteine and the closing phenylalanine or tryptophan. D genes are given only for firm matches. Expanded clones get a size class; other rows say once, few or many, or leave the size out.

TGTGCCAGCAGTTACCCGGTGAAAGCGGGAGGGCCGTACACCGGGGAGCTGTTTTTT,CASSYPVKAGGPYTGELFF,TRBD2,19,TRBV6-2/TRBV6-3,NA,TRBJ2-2
TGTGCCAGCAGGCTCGGGAGGACCACCTACGAGCAGTACTTC,CASRLGRTTYEQYF,TRBD2,14,TRBV6-1,many,TRBJ2-7
TGTGCCAGCAGCCAAGGGTACAGGTCCGATCAGCCCCAGCATTTT,CASSQGYRSDQPQHF,NA,15,TRBV3-1,many,TRBJ1-5
TGTGCCAGCAGCCTCACCCCCGGGACAGCAGAGACCCAGTACTTC,CASSLTPGTAETQYF,TRBD1,15,TRBV3-1,few,TRBJ2-5
TGTGCCAGCAGCTCAGGGGATGGCGAGACCCAGTACTTC,CASSSGDGETQYF,NA,13,TRBV28,many,TRBJ2-5
TGTGCCAGCAGTTTCCGGGACAGTGCAGGAGAGACCCAGTACTTC,CASSFRDSAGETQYF,TRBD1,15,TRBV12-3/TRBV12-4,NA,TRBJ2-5
TGTGCCAGCAGTTACGTCAGCGGGAGTTCCGGGGAGCTGTTTTTT,CASSYVSGSSGELFF,TRBD2,15,TRBV6-9,NA,TRBJ2-2
TGTGCCAGTAGCCGAGGACTTGCCCGGAGCTCCTACAATGAGCAGTTCTTC,CASSRGLARSSYNEQFF,NA,17,TRBV19,few,TRBJ2-1
TGCGCCAGCAGCTCCGGGACAGGGACCCCGAACACTGAAGCTTTCTTT,CASSSGTGTPNTEAFF,TRBD1,16,TRBV5-1,NA,TRBJ1-1
TGCAGCGTCGAACCCGGACAGGGGGCTAGCACTGAAGCTTTCTTT,CSVEPGQGASTEAFF,TRBD1,15,TRBV29-1,many,TRBJ1-1
TGTGCCAGCCCACCCGTACAGGGGAGCTCCTACGAGCAGTACTTC,CASPPVQGSSYEQYF,TRBD1,15,TRBV18,NA,TRBJ2-7
TGTGCCAGCAGCCCCAACCCAGCGGAGACCTACGAGCAGTACTTC,CASSPNPAETYEQYF,NA,15,TRBV28,few,TRBJ2-7
TGTGCCAGCAGTTTATCAGCGGCGAACACTGAAGCTTTCTTT,CASSLSAANTEAFF,NA,14,TRBV12-3/TRBV12-4,many,TRBJ1-1
TGCAGCGTTGGTGAATCCCGCACTGAAGCTTTCTTT,CSVGESRTEAFF,NA,12,TRBV29-1,few,TRBJ1-1
TGTGCCATCAGACGACAGGGAGGCACTGAAGCTTTCTTT,CAIRRQGGTEAFF,TRBD1,13,TRBV10-3,many,TRBJ1-1
TGCGCCAGCAGCCAAGATCTGGGAGGGGGTTACAATGAGCAGTTCTTC,CASSQDLGGGYNEQFF,NA,16,TRBV4-1,NA,TRBJ2-1
TGTGCCAGCAGGCGAATAGGGGGCCAAGAGACCCAGTACTTC,CASRRIGGQETQYF,NA,14,TRBV7-8,many,TRBJ2-5
TGTGCCAGCACCAAATCCAATCAGCCCCAGCATTTT,CASTKSNQPQHF,NA,12,TRBV28,many,TRBJ1-5
TGTGCCAGCAGCGACAGGGAAGGGAATTCACCCCTCCACTTT,CASSDREGNSPLHF,TRBD1,14,TRBV12-3/TRBV12-4,many,TRBJ1-6
TGCAGTGCTGCCGGGACTAGCGGGAGTTCTTGGAATGAGCAGTTCTTC,CSAAGTSGSSWNEQFF,TRBD2,16,TRBV20-1,NA,TRBJ2-1
TGTGCCAGCAGCCAAGGAATGGCAGGAGGAAACACCATATATTTT,CASSQGMAGGNTIYF,NA,15,TRBV3-1,many,TRBJ1-3
TGTGCCAGCAGGGGGCACTACGAGCAGTACTTC,CASRGHYEQYF,NA,11,TRBV2,many,TRBJ2-7
TGTGCCAGCAGTGATCGGAGGGGAGACTACGAGCAGTACTTC,CASSDRRGDYEQYF,NA,14,TRBV6-1,NA,TRBJ2-7
TGCAGTGCTAGTGACTGGGAACTAGCGCGGCACAATGAGCAGTTCTTC,CSASDWELARHNEQFF,TRBD2,16,TRBV20-1,few,TRBJ2-1
TGTGCCAGCAGCCAAGAGGGGGTAGCGGGAGCGTGGGACAATGAGCAGTTCTTC,CASSQEGVAGAWDNEQFF,TRBD2,18,TRBV3-1,many,TRBJ2-1
TGTGCCAGCAGCTGGGGGACAGGGGGCGCGGAGACCCAGTACTTC,CASSWGTGGAETQYF,TRBD1,15,TRBV5-6,few,TRBJ2-5
TGTGCCAGCAGCCTGACAGGGGGGATAGGCGGGGAGCTGTTTTTT,CASSLTGGIGGELFF,TRBD1,15,TRBV6-1,NA,TRBJ2-2
TGTGCCAGCCGATCACGCAGGACAGGGGGCGTCGAGCAGTACTTC,CASRSRRTGGVEQYF,TRBD1,15,TRBV28,many,TRBJ2-7
TGTGCCAGCAGGTCTGGACTAGCGGGAGACAATGAGCAGTTCTTC,CASRSGLAGDNEQFF,TRBD2,15,TRBV6-1,NA,TRBJ2-1
TGTGCCAGCAGCCAAGTTCAAGCGCCTAGAGTTGGTGAGCAGTTCTTC,CASSQVQAPRVGEQFF,NA,16,TRBV3-1,many,TRBJ2-1
TGTGCCATCAGTCCTTCGGACAGGCCTGGGGGCTACACCTTC,CAISPSDRPGGYTF,TRBD1,14,TRBV10-3,few,TRBJ1-2
TGTGCCAGCAGCGTAGATCAAAGGGGCCCAGATACGCAGTATTTT,CASSVDQRGPDTQYF,NA,15,TRBV9,few,TRBJ2-3
TGTGCCAGCAGTTTAAGCGTGGGGGGGAACACTGAAGCTTTCTTT,CASSLSVGGNTEAFF,NA,15,TRBV27,many,TRBJ1-1
TGCAGTGCTAGGTCTAGCGTGGGCTCCTACGAGCAGTACTTC,CSARSSVGSYEQYF,NA,14,TRBV20-1,many,TRBJ2-7
TGTGCCAGCAGCCCACCTAGGACCGGTTCCTACGAGCAGTACTTC,CASSPPRTGSYEQYF,NA,15,TRBV7-8,many,TRBJ2-7
TGTGCCAGCAGGAACGTGGGAGAGGGGGCCAACGTCCTGACTTTC,CASRNVGEGANVLTF,NA,15,TRBV5-6,NA,TRBJ2-6
TGCGCCAGCAGCGACGGGGGACTAGCGGGAGACAATGAGCAGTTCTTC,CASSDGGLAGDNEQFF,TRBD2,16,TRBV5-1,many,TRBJ2-1
TGCAGTGCTCCGGGACAGGGTTACATGAACACTGAAGCTTTCTTT,CSAPGQGYMNTEAFF,TRBD1,15,TRBV20-1,many,TRBJ1-1
TGTGCCAGCAGCACACCAGGGTCGGCCCCGGGCCCAGGATTGAGTGGTGAGCAGTTCTTC,CASSTPGSAPGPGLSGEQFF,NA,20,TRBV6-1,many,TRBJ2-1
TGTGCCAGCAGTGGACAGGGTGGGGGTTCACCCCTCCACTTT,CASSGQGGGSPLHF,TRBD1,14,TRBV25-1,NA,TRBJ1-6
TGTGCCAGCAGTCTGACAGGGGGCGTCTCCTACGAGCAGTACTTC,CASSLTGGVSYEQYF,TRBD1,15,TRBV6-1,many,TRBJ2-7
TGTGCCAGCAGTCCCCAGTGGGGCCGTAGGAACGTTGAGCAGTTCTTC,CASSPQWGRRNVEQFF,NA,16,TRBV27,many,TRBJ2-1
TGTGCCAGCAGCTTAATCGTGGGACAGAACACCGGGGAGCTGTTTTTT,CASSLIVGQNTGELFF,NA,16,TRBV7-3,many,TRBJ2-2